This TCR beta chain originates from a study of T cell responses to AZD1222 COVID-19 vaccine. Regarding the study as a whole: Repertoires were obtained only post-peak T cell response.

Remarks on this clone: What it binds is not known.

Clones were sequenced by immunoSEQ multiplex PCR, and TCRdb holds only the in-frame ones, with some missing. The sample lists roughly 100,000 clones, about nine tenths occurring once. CDR1 and CDR2 (germline): KGHDR, SFDVKD. The CDR3 is made up of 18 amino acids. After removal of 0 bases from V and 1 base from J, the junction contained 5 bases not matched to a gene. The receptor comes from an adult in good health. Source: peripheral blood, taken on day 0 of AZD1222 vaccination. The genes are TRBV24-1 and TRBJ2-2; 9 bases line up with TRBD1. The CDR3 coding sequence is TGTGCCACCAGTGATTTGCCCTGGACAGGGGAGAACACCGGGGAGCTGTTTTTT. Translated: CATSDLPWTGENTGELFF.